This TCR beta chain came from a study of read filtering for tumor transcriptome and immune sequencing. Study as a whole: The cohort had about 16 men and 14 women aged about 45 to 80, mean approximately 66 years. Transcriptome libraries were built from DNase-treated RNA. Per sample, TCR-region reads ranged about 3.5 to 11 million by IR-seq, 85 to 1273 by RNA-seq. Study-level points and caveats: Correlation between methods rose after single-read clonotypes were removed.

Molecular barcoded adaptors covering alpha/delta and beta/gamma chains were used on 400 to 450 ng RNA. MiXCR, run by TCRdb on the reads, gives a single entry per CDR3 protein. The sample lists about 86,000 distinct CDR3 sequences; roughly an eighth were seen once. Trimming stripped 6 bases from V and 7 bases from J, with 13 bases between. From germline, CDR1 is MNHNS and CDR2 SASEGT. The CDR3 is 13 amino acids. This clonotype was counted at least ten times. Its antigen is as yet unknown. This chain uses TRBV6-1 with TRBJ1-5, with D maybe TRBD1 (6 bases). Sequences were obtained from a population of CD138-negative cells sorted from bone marrow. This receptor was taken from a donor aged 40 or older with multiple myeloma. The CDR3, as DNA: TGTGCCAGCAGCGAAAACAGGGTACAGCCCCAGCATTTT. It translates to CASSENRVQPQHF.